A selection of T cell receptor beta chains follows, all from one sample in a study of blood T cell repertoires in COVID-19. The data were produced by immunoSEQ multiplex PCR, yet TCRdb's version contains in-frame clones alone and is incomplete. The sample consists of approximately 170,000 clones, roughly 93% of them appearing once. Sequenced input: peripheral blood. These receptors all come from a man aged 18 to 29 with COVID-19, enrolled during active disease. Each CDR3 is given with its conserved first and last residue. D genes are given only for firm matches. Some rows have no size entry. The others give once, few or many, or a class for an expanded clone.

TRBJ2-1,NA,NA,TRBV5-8,CASSLLPGLYNEQFF,TGTGCCAGCAGCTTATTACCGGGACTGTACAATGAGCAGTTCTTC
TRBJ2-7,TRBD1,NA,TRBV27,CASSFRQGDSYEQYF,TGTGCCAGCAGTTTTAGACAGGGAGACTCCTACGAGCAGTACTTC
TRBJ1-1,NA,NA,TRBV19,CASSIGQNPNTEAFF,TGTGCCAGTAGTATCGGACAAAACCCTAACACTGAAGCTTTCTTT
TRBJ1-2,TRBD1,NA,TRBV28,CASSLAPDRVYGYTF,TGTGCCAGCAGTTTGGCCCCAGACAGGGTCTATGGCTACACCTTC
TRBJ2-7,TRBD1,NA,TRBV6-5,CASRTGGSSYEQYF,TGTGCCAGCAGGACAGGGGGGTCCTCCTACGAGCAGTACTTC
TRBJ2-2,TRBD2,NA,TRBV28,CAARGTSYTGELFF,TGTGCCGCCAGGGGGACTAGCTACACCGGGGAGCTGTTTTTT
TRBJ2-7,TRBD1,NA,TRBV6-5,CASRQGQGGEQYF,TGTGCCAGCAGGCAGGGACAGGGCGGGGAGCAGTACTTC
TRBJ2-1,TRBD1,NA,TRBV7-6,CASSSSGTGYYNEQFF,TGTGCCAGCAGCTCCAGCGGGACAGGGTACTACAATGAGCAGTTCTTC
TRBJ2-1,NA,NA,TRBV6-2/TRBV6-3,CASSYVFPQGPYNEQFF,TGTGCCAGCAGTTACGTCTTCCCACAGGGACCCTACAATGAGCAGTTCTTC
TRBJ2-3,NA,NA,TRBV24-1,CATSDPGRVTDTQYF,TGTGCCACCAGTGATCCGGGAAGGGTAACAGATACGCAGTATTTT
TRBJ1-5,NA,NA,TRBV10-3,CAISQYGSGLRNNQPQHF,TGTGCCATCAGTCAATACGGCTCAGGGTTAAGGAACAATCAGCCCCAGCATTTT
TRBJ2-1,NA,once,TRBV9,CASSVGGNSYNEQFF,TGTGCCAGCAGCGTAGGCGGTAACTCCTACAATGAGCAGTTCTTC
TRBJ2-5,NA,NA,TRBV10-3,CAISEGGVQETQYF,TGTGCCATCAGTGAGGGAGGGGTCCAGGAGACCCAGTACTTC
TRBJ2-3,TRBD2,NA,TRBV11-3,CASSDGTSGGTDTQYF,TGTGCCAGCAGCGACGGGACTAGCGGAGGCACAGATACGCAGTATTTT
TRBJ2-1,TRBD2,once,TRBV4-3,CASSHHPELAGGNNEQFF,TGCGCCAGCAGCCACCACCCCGAACTAGCGGGAGGAAACAATGAGCAGTTCTTC
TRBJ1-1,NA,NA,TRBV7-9,CASSLDDMGGVSNTEAFF,TGTGCCAGCAGCTTAGATGATATGGGGGGAGTATCGAACACTGAAGCTTTCTTT
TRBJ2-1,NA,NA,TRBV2,CASSEEYSSYNEQFF,TGTGCCAGCAGTGAAGAGTACAGCTCCTACAATGAGCAGTTCTTC
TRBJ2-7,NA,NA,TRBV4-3,CASSQDQAGVAYEQYF,TGCGCCAGCAGCCAAGATCAGGCAGGCGTTGCCTACGAGCAGTACTTC
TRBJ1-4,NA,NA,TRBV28,CASSGPGGGHTNNEKLLF,TGTGCCAGCAGTGGTCCGGGGGGCGGGCACACTAATAATGAAAAACTGCTTTTT
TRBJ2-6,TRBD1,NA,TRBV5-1,CASSLMGQSLSGANVLTF,TGCGCCAGCAGCTTGATGGGACAGTCCCTCTCTGGGGCCAACGTCCTGACTTTC
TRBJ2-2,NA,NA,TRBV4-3,CASSQDSYWDTGELFF,TGCGCCAGCAGCCAAGATAGCTACTGGGACACCGGGGAGCTGTTTTTT
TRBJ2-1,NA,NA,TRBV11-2,CASSGGGADEQFF,TGTGCCAGCAGTGGAGGGGGCGCGGATGAGCAGTTCTTC
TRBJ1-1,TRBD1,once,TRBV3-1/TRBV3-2,CASSHFTGQSEAFF,TGTGCCAGCAGCCACTTCACGGGACAGAGTGAAGCTTTCTTT
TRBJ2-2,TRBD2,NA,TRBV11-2,CASSRSGRAGGELFF,TGTGCCAGCAGCCGTAGCGGGAGGGCCGGCGGGGAGCTGTTTTTT
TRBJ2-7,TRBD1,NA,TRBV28,CASSLQGSGDEQYF,TGTGCCAGCAGTCTACAGGGGTCAGGAGACGAGCAGTACTTC
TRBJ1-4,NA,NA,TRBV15,CATSRGFATNEKLLF,TGTGCCACCAGCAGAGGATTCGCAACTAATGAAAAACTGCTTTTT
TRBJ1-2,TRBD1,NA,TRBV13,CASSSHSGTEYYGYTF,TGTGCCAGCAGCTCACACTCCGGGACAGAGTACTATGGCTACACCTTC
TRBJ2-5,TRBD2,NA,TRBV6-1,CASSDGIGGGVQETQYF,TGTGCCAGCAGTGATGGGATCGGGGGAGGGGTTCAAGAGACCCAGTACTTC
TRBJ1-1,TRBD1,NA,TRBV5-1,CASSSRTGNEAFF,TGCGCCAGCAGCTCACGGACAGGGAATGAAGCTTTCTTT